This T cell receptor (beta chain) was sequenced during a study of blood T cell repertoires in COVID-19 (TCRdb year 2020). In terms of the full investigation: Samples covering the acute and convalescent phases of COVID-19 were provided by collaborators in the United States, Italy and Spain. The prospective study material was composed of cDNA or gDNA derived from T cells, B-cell-depleted T cells, or PBMCs. The samples were drawn from two sources: the first 160 participants of the ongoing ImmuneRACE study, and about 1,300 subjects contributed by 6 global collaborators. HLA class I and class II types, where available, came from metadata supplied by the sample provider rather than from assay-based typing. The repertoires were made available in a free public database intended to serve as a resource for research on the immune response to SARS-CoV-2. Subjects who had been exposed to COVID-19, were actively infected with it, or had recovered from it provided the deeply sampled blood TCRbeta repertoires that made up the dataset. Nearly every sample came with metadata listing a de-identified subject ID, COVID-19 status, age in years and sex. Study-wide conclusions, independent of this receptor: Clinical and demographic metadata were provided uncurated, with the amount varying by source and participant.

With respect to this clone: Its target antigen remains unknown. No base qualities exist here, and no much larger clone lies one base off it.

The junction shows trimming of 9 bases on V and 4 bases on J, and the gene matches do not reach 4 bases of it. From its cysteine to its phenylalanine, the CDR3 spans 12 amino acids. Of all the DNA, just the CDR3 is kept, 36 bases in frame from base 1. CDR1 and CDR2 are read off the germline V gene as SNHLY and FYNNEI. Collaborating institutions collected whole blood in K2EDTA tubes following their own protocols. For TCRbeta analysis, collaborator samples were shipped as frozen whole blood, as isolated PBMCs, or as DNA extracted from either sample type. TCRbeta CDR3 regions were amplified from genomic DNA by means of the immunoSEQ Assay, a bias-controlled multiplex PCR. The published analysis was carried out like this. Nucleated cell counts per sample were estimated from amplification of reference gene primers within the assay. To quantify the absolute abundance of each unique TCRbeta CDR3 rearrangement, sequence reads were collapsed and filtered. For each sample, productive Simpson clonality was calculated by taking the square root of Simpson's diversity index across productive rearrangements. The immuneACCESS repertoire file appears here via TCRdb, limited to in-frame rearrangements. These files lack a portion of the clones; in checked studies, under half of the deficit traces to unresolved V genes, and the cause of the others is not known. From that table come the V and J calls and clone size; the DNA was used to work out D and trimming. This sample comprises 150,000 or so clones, around 81% of them detected only once. The ten largest clones take up roughly 8% of the sample.

Recombination joined TRBV2 with TRBJ1-2, with 8 middle bases fitting TRBD1. The TCR sequence derives from a human donor with acute or convalescent COVID-19. The donor label of this sample is uncertain. The sample was peripheral blood. The nucleotide sequence reads TGTGCCAGTCAGGGGGCAATCTATGGCTACACCTTC. It translates to CASQGAIYGYTF.